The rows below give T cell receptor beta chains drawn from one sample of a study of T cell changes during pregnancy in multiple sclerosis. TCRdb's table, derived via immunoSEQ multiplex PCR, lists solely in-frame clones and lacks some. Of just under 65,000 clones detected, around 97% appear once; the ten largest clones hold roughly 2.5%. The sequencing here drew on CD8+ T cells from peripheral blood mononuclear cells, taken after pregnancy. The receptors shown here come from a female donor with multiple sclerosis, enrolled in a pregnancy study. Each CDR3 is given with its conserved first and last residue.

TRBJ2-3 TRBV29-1 CSVDGLTSGGFADTQYF
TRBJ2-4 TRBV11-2 CASSSGTPLARNIQYF
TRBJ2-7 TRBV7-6 CASSRTGYSYEQYF
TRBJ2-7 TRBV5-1 CASSLDGRGEEQYF
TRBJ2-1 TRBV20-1 CSAPYADEQFF
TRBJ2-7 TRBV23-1 CASSPWTSGPSYEQYF
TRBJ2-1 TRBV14 CASSQASEYNEQFF
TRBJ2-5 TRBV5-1 CAKRQGFSETQYF
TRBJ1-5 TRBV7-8 CASSQGQGNQPQHF
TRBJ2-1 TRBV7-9 CATQRLAGDNEQFF
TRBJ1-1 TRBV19 CASSGSVDTEAFF
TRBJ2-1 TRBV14 CASSQDGNEQFF
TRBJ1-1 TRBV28 CASSETGAQVFF
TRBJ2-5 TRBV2 CASKRASGETQYF
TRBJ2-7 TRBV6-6 CASSLRTSSGYEQYF
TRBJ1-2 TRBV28 CASSLLAGSSGYTF
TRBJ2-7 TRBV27 CASSLAGAREQYF
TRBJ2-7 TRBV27 CASSYRAGTYEQYF
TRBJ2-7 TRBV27 CASSPTGYEQYF
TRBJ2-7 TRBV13 CASSFLAPPGEQYF
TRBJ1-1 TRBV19 CASSIDIQGWNTEAFF
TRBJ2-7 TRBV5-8 CASSSGVGRHYEQYF
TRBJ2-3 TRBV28 CASSFQLSTDTQYF
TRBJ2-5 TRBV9 CASSVDGSKQETQYF
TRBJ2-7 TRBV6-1 CASSAKDLAAYEQYF
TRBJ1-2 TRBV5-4 CASRMLGTGYSNYGYTF
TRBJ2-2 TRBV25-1 CASPILAGENTGELFF
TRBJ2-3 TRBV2 CASRDFGSADTQYF
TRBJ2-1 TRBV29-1 CSVTGRAGGSYNEQFF
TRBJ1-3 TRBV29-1 CSVPVRGGAVIGNTIYF
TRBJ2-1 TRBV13 CASSLENSDNEQFF
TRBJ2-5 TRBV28 CASSSHEVMRPLVETQYF
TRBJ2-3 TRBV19 CASSIGTGVTDTQYF
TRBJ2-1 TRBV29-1 CSVDGTDGLQFF
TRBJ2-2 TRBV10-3 CAINRDRSNTGELFF
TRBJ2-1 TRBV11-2 CASSYPSGRDNEQFF
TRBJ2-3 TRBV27 CASRSGAGYRGTDTQYF
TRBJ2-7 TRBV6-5 CASSYLQARSYEQYF
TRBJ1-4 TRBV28 CASSPRGEKLFF
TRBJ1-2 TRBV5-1 CASSYRDTNYGYTF
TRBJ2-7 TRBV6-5 CASSYLGSYHEQYF
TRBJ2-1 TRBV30 CAWGTSIIDEQFF
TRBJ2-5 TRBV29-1 CSVLAGAETQYF
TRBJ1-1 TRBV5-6 CASSLWGLRRSSEAFF
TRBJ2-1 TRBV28 CASSLLGADPAYNEQFF
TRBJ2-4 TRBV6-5 CASSTSAQGKNIQYF
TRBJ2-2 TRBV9 CASSPRTGTGKYGELFF
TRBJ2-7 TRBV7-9 CASRGLGTSGYEQYF
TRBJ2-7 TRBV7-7 CASSLDSGAEQYF
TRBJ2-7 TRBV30 CAWSVLGGEQYF
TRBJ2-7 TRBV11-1 CASSWAGRNEQYF
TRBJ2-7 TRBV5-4 CASSYGQGNEQYF
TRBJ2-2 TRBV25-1 CASTGLGPGELFF
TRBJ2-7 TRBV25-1 CASGGDRSSNYEQYF
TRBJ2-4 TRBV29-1 CSVVYLTKNIQYF
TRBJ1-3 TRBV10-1 CAIPGEWKWGKGTGNTIYF
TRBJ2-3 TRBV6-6 CASSPLADTQYF
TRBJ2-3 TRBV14 CASSTRQTSTDTQYF
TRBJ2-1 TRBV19 CASSLGTVVYNEQFF
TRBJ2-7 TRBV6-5 CASSWGTGDAYEQYF